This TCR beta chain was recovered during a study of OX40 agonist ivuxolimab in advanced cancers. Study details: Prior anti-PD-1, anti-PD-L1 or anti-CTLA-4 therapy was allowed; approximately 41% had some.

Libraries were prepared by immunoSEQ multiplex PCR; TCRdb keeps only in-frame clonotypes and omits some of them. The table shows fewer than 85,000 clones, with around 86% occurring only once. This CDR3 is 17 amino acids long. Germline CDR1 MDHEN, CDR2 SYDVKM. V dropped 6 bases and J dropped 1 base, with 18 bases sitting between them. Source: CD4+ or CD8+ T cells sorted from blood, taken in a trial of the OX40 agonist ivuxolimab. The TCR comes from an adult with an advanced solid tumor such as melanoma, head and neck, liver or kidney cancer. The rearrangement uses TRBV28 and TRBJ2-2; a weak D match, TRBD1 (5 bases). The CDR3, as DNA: TGTGCCAGCAGCCACAGACGGACAATCTTGAACACCGGGGAGCTGTTTTTT. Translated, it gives CASSHRRTILNTGELFF.